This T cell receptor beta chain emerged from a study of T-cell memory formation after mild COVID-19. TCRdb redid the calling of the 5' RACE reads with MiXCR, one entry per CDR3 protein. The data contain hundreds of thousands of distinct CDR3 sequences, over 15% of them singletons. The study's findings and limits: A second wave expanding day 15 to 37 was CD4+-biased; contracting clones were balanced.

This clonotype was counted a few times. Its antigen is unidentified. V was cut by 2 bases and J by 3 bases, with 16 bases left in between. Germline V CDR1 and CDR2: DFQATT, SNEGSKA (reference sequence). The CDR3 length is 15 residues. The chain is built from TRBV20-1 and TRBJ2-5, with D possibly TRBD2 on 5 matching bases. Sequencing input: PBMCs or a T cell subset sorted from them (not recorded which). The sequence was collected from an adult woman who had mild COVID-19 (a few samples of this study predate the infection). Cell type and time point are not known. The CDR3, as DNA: TGCAGTGCTAGACGACCCGAGGGCAGCAAAGAGACCCAGTACTTC. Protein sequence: CSARRPEGSKETQYF.